Sequencing of this TCR beta chain was carried out in a study of blood T cell repertoires in COVID-19. In the study overall: From the United States, Italy and Spain came samples of acute and convalescent COVID-19. Nucleic acid was either cDNA or gDNA, and it came from T cells, B-cell-depleted T cells, or PBMCs.

The method was immunoSEQ multiplex PCR; TCRdb's version includes in-frame clones alone and lacks a portion of them. This sample has roughly 250,000 clones; around four fifths occur once, and the top ten carry approximately 8.6%. The CDR3 sequence is 13 residues long. Trimming left V 0 bases short and J 4 bases short, with 6 bases between. Germline lookup yields CDR1 LGHDT and CDR2 YNNKEL (reference sequence). This chain uses TRBV3-1 (or the pseudogene TRBV3-2) with TRBJ1-2, with D uncertain. The sequence was collected from a middle-aged man with active or convalescent COVID-19. Sequencing was performed on peripheral blood. The CDR3 region is CASSQDPGYGYTF. The DNA of the CDR3 is TGTGCCAGCAGCCAAGATCCAGGCTATGGCTACACCTTC.